The subject of this entry is one T cell receptor (beta chain). Its recognized antigen is unknown. Per-base qualities were not stored, and no clone one base away is much larger. Libraries were made using the immunoSEQ multiplex PCR assay. For the multiplex PCR, a mixture combining 60 forward primers for TCR Vbeta segments and 13 reverse primers for TCR Jbeta segments was used. The CDR3 region of rearranged TCR beta genes was amplified from genomic DNA by a multiplex PCR assay. The Illumina HiSeq System was used to sequence the amplified TCR beta libraries as 87-base-pair reads. Per the original workflow: A later analysis counted about 80 million unique TCR beta chains across the 690 or so repertoires, and 10 million to 11 million of these chains were shared by at least two donors. To remove PCR and sequencing errors, raw reads were error-corrected and collapsed into unique sequences using a nearest-neighbor algorithm that merged closely related sequences. To assign V, D and J gene segments, CDR3 sequences were aligned to IMGT reference sequences. For a sequence to be retained, at least a six-nucleotide match to both a V gene segment and a J gene segment was required. A rearrangement was called productive if the CDR3 had no stop codons and remained in frame with V and J, and every other rearrangement was called non-productive. Following IMGT convention, CDR3 was defined as the stretch from the second conserved V-encoded cysteine up to the conserved J-encoded phenylalanine. The earlier analysis of a few hundred of the donors excluded sequences that lacked an unambiguous match to a single V gene segment. In an earlier analysis of approximately 590 of the donors, V segments were called functional above 56.7% productive rearrangements and were called segregating when the between-donor standard deviation exceeded 5%. A statistical classification framework was built for diagnosing cytomegalovirus status from the catalog of TCR beta chain sequences. V and J gene assignment, in a later analysis, came from comparing TCR nucleotide sequences with IMGT/GENE-DB human TR gene sequences. Using the TCRdist pipeline, a later analysis assigned CDR3 sequences along with most-parsimonious VDJ recombination scenarios. In a later analysis, every TCR beta chain was defined by the combination of its CDR3 amino acid sequence and its V-gene family, and reads without a unique V-gene family were dropped. A later analysis removed 600 or so highly shared, low-generation-probability nucleotide sequences to deal with suspected cross-contamination and a sequencing artifact. In a later analysis, a clonal expansion index for each public chain was calculated from normalized within-repertoire ranks of inferred template counts. In a later analysis, generation probabilities were computed using a VDJ recombination model fitted to out-of-frame rearrangements, and the results were checked against IGoR. In a later analysis, TCR-TCR, TCR-HLA and TCR-CMV co-occurrence was scored with hypergeometric tests, and a repertoire-size bias correction was applied to TCR pairs. To estimate false discovery rates, a later analysis permuted the HLA or CMV assignments 20 times. In a later analysis, co-occurring TCRs were grouped with DBSCAN, and TCRdist sequence similarity was added when clustering was performed within HLA-allele-positive subsets. Co-occurrence clustering excluded repertoires with fewer than 30,000 or more than 120,000 public chains, plus five with anomalous nucleotide sharing. Drawn from immuneACCESS, this table holds only the in-frame rearrangements with V and J called that TCRdb kept. Clones are partly lost; checked studies trace under half to an unresolved V gene and leave the rest unexplained. V and J calls and clone size are given by that table; D and trimming were obtained from the DNA. The sample table shows over 80,000 clones, and approximately 74% are seen once. The ten largest clones capture 13% to 15% of the sample.

This record belongs to a study of cytomegalovirus exposure and HLA in healthy donors (dated by TCRdb to the late 2010s). In the study overall: An earlier analysis of roughly 570 of the donors reported about 280 Gb of sequence data and 117 million unique TCR beta sequences obtained from about 179 million T cells. Both class I and class II loci were covered by HLA typing, at four-digit resolution. About 280 gigabases of sequencing data and tens of millions of unique TCR sequences were included in an early release covering under 650 HLA-typed donors. Along with the approximately 670-subject first cohort, a separate validation cohort of over a hundred different subjects was used. In a later analysis, previously published TCR beta repertoires from fewer than 750 donors were re-analyzed and high-resolution HLA genotyping was added so that TCR occurrence patterns could be studied. Among about 370 genotyped donors of the cohort, an average of roughly 230,000 unique TCR beta nucleotide sequences was sequenced per donor, of which about 18% were non-productive. The study used immunosequencing to profile the T cell repertoires of approximately 650 subjects and linked those repertoires to cytomegalovirus serostatus. The study combined high-throughput TCR immunosequencing, statistical association of individual TCRs with disease status, and machine learning to predict cytomegalovirus infection status. The study aimed to test whether cataloging public T cell receptors could reveal signatures of past pathogen exposure. The genetic ancestry cluster associated with self-reported Caucasian donors included 81% of the approximately 430 genotyped donors. Typing coverage varied by locus: roughly 620-630 donors for A, B, C, DRB1 and DQB1; more than 500 for DQA1; about 570 for DPA1; 450 to 480 for DPB1. Donor age, sex, ethnicity and CMV serostatus were collected together with the repertoire data. A later genetic analysis took genome-wide SNP genotypes for about 55% of the 666 donors and used that subset as a discovery cohort. Every discovery cohort repertoire had been produced on one sequencing platform. In the later analysis, no new phenotypic data were used to find candidate immune exposures; instead, reliance was placed on TCR beta sequences and their occurrence across donors. A handful of DR-DQ haplotypes were handled as single units for association and clustering because linkage in the cohort was strong. In an earlier analysis of over 550 of the donors, high-throughput TCR beta sequencing was used to judge whether each TCR beta V gene segment behaved as functional or pseudogenic. Overall study outcomes, separate from this receptor: A later analysis found that TCR association rates varied across HLA loci, with DRB1 alleles showing the most associated TCRs and HLA-C alleles the fewest. A later analysis found that most CMV-associated TCR beta chains appeared HLA-restricted, with HLA associations seemingly driven largely by CMV exposure. The presence/absence analyses assumed that sequencing depth was roughly uniform across donors, and that assumption may not be true. An earlier analysis of approximately 590 of the donors showed that most TCR beta V segments appeared in productive rearrangements either about 87% or about 30% of the time, which broadly matched IMGT annotations. According to a later genetic analysis, donors in an Asian-associated ancestry cluster had fewer N-insertions in productive TCRs than the approximately 710-donor mean. The classifier was reported to diagnose cytomegalovirus status with high specificity and sensitivity in both the original and validation cohorts. Because HLA typing was unavailable for some donors at each locus, only the typed subset was used in association tests. According to the authors, the approach could potentially be generalized to other disease states and immunological phenotypes. Only TCR beta chains were sequenced in this cohort, and the absence of alpha or paired-chain data limited detectable features. A few of the identified cytomegalovirus-associated TCR beta chains were confirmed in vitro to be specific for cytomegalovirus antigens. In a later analysis, several top co-occurrence clusters were reported to appear linked to parvovirus B19, influenza, CMV and Epstein-Barr virus. In the study, 150 to 200 TCR beta chains were listed as associated with cytomegalovirus. Assigning TCR associations to individual alleles was difficult when HLA alleles, especially DR and DQ, strongly co-occurred. A further reported finding was that TCR beta sequences accurately predicted the HLA-A and HLA-B alleles for most subjects in the first cohort. The earlier analysis of some 560 of the donors excluded approximately 17 rarely observed V segments, including chromosome 9 orphons, because counts were too low. Linkage disequilibrium might explain the correlated functional status among segregating V segments, but an unknown experimental factor could not be excluded. The 87-base-pair reads could not distinguish some IMGT-functional V segments, including TRBV6-2 and TRBV6-3, so those segments were excluded. A group of highly shared sequence variants was considered likely to be a technical artifact of the sequencing pipeline. A later analysis associated roughly 17,000 TCR beta sequences with specific HLA alleles at a false discovery rate of 0.05. Immune exposure information for the cohort was limited to CMV serostatus. In a later analysis, HLA-associated TCR beta chains showed more clonal expansion and lower generation probabilities than non-associated chains that were equally common. A later genetic analysis associated a missense DCLRE1C variant with V-gene and J-gene trimming of TCR beta chains, and an independent cohort replicated the association. While some public TCRs were present in many individuals, most TCR sequences turned up only very rarely across donors.

The cohort comprised hundreds of healthy bone marrow donors. Cohort members were all nominally healthy when sampled, although unrecorded immune exposures were likely present. The donor tested CMV seropositive, placing the donor among the 289 seropositive members of the cohort. A peripheral blood sample was provided by each donor, and peripheral blood mononuclear cells were used for TCR beta sequencing. The Qiagen DNeasy Blood Extraction Kit was used to extract genomic DNA from the blood cell samples. The CDR3 spans 12 residues, from the cysteine through the phenylalanine. The retained sequence is limited to the CDR3, 36 bases, with the frame set at the first base. CDR1 and CDR2 are read off the germline V gene as ENHRY and SYGVKD. The germline V end is reduced by 2 bases and the J end by 9 bases; junction bases left unmatched: 4.

Recombination connected TRBV10-3 to TRBJ2-7; 7 central nucleotides agree with TRBD2. This TCR was recovered from a woman in her sixties or seventies in good health and CMV-seropositive. Source material: PBMCs. The CDR3 protein sequence reads: CAISEREGVQYF. The DNA sequence is as follows: TGTGCCATCAGTGAGAGGGAGGGAGTGCAGTACTTC.